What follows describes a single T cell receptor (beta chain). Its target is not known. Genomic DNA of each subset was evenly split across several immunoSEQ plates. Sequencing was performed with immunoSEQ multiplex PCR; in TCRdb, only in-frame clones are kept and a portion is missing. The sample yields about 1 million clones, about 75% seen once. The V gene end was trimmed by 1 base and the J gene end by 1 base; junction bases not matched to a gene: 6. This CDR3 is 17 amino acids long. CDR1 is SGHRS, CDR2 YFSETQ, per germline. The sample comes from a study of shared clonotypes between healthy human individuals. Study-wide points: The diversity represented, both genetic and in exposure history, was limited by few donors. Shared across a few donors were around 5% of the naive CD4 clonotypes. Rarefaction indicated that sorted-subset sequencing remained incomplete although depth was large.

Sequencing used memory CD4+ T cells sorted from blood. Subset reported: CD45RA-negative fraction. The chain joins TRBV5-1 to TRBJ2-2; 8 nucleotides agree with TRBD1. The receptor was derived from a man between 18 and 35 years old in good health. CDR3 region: CASSLTGQGGNTGELFF. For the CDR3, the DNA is TGCGCCAGCAGCTTGACCGGACAGGGTGGGAACACCGGGGAGCTGTTTTTT. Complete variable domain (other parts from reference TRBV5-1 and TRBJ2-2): KAGVTQTPRYLIKTRGQQVTLSCSPISGHRSVSWYQQTPGQGLQFLFEYFSETQRNKGNFPGRFSGRQFSNSRSEMNVSTLELGDSALYLCASSLTGQGGNTGELFFGEGSRLTVL.